This T cell receptor beta chain was documented in a study of cytomegalovirus exposure and HLA in healthy donors. Germline V gene sequence: CDR1 MNHNS, CDR2 SASEGT. This CDR3 comprises 15 residues. V was trimmed by 1 base and J by 1 base, leaving 7 bases between them. The PCR used 60 Vbeta and 13 Jbeta primers. Libraries were prepared by immunoSEQ multiplex PCR; TCRdb keeps only in-frame clonotypes and omits some of them. This sample has around 190,000 clones, with around 76% found just once. This clone was counted a few times. What was sequenced was PBMCs. This sequence was found in a man younger than 40 in good health and CMV-seronegative. The chain joins TRBV6-1 to TRBJ1-4; D ambiguous. In DNA, the CDR3 is TGTGCCAGCAGTGAAGAGAGGGTAACTAATGAAAAACTGTTTTTT. Encoded protein: CASSEERVTNEKLFF.